This T cell receptor (beta chain) was identified during a study of cytomegalovirus exposure and HLA in healthy donors. Study at large: Counted in an early data release were about 80 million unique TCRs from HLA-typed donors.

Though nominally healthy at sampling, donors likely had unrecorded immune exposures. Trimming removed 7 bases at V and 2 bases at J, with 17 bases between. CDR3 length equals 16 residues. In germline, CDR1 is MDHEN, CDR2 SYDVKM. For this clone: The antigen remains unidentified.

Study-wide points: Among the CMV-associated chains, three were confirmed in vitro as specific for CMV antigens. Productive rates of about 90% or about 30% were seen for most TCR beta V segments in an earlier analysis.

Primers included in the PCR were 60 Vbeta and 13 Jbeta primers. Using immunoSEQ multiplex PCR, the repertoire was profiled, and TCRdb retains in-frame clones only, with some absent. Of approximately 64,000 clones in the sample, under 85% are singletons; the top ten hold roughly 5%. The chain combines TRBV28 with TRBJ2-2; D is perhaps TRBD1 (6 bases). The material sequenced was PBMCs. The receptor comes from a male donor in good health and CMV-seropositive. The CDR3 sequence is CASKQQGLINTGELFF. The CDR3 nucleotides are TGTGCCAGCAAACAACAGGGCCTGATCAACACCGGGGAGCTGTTTTTT.